This entry is about one T cell receptor beta chain. The CDR3 loop spans 16 amino acids. Germline loops: CDR1 SGHVS, CDR2 FQNEAQ. Trimming shortened V by 6 bases and J by 0 bases, and 12 bases separated the two germline ends. These data belong to a study of blood T cell repertoires in COVID-19. Study-wide background: PBMCs, B-cell-depleted T cells, or T cells were the source of the cDNA or gDNA that made up the material.

Method: immunoSEQ multiplex PCR; TCRdb's copy keeps in-frame clones and lacks some. This table holds 100,000 or so clones, about 90% found once. This clonotype was sampled from a woman aged 30 to 39 with acute or convalescent COVID-19. The sequenced material came from peripheral blood. The genes are TRBV7-8 and TRBJ2-6; a weak D match, TRBD2 (6 bases). In DNA form, the CDR3 reads TGTGCCAGCAGATTTCTGCGGGGCTCTGGGGCCAACGTCCTGACTTTC. Encoded protein: CASRFLRGSGANVLTF.